This T cell receptor (beta chain) was retrieved from a study of T cells after yellow fever vaccination. General study points: Just a small share of clonotypes turned up in the CD4 compartment as well as the CD8 compartment. Boosting was followed by the reappearance of most primary-vaccination clones (around 95% CD4, about 88% CD8).

This clonotype was detected ten times or more. Its antigen is currently unknown. Germline CDR1 SGHKS, CDR2 YYEKEE (reference sequence). The CDR3 has 16 residues. V was clipped by 0 bases and J by 5 bases; unmatched bases: 6. TCRdb re-analysed the 5' RACE reads in MiXCR, keeping a single row per CDR3 protein. The sample consists of about 74,000 distinct CDR3 sequences, roughly 7.4% of them appearing once. The clonotype comes from a man younger than 35 who received the YFV17D yellow fever vaccine. The specimen comprised CD8+ T cells sorted from PBMCs, sampled 5 to 6 days after the first yellow fever vaccination. V gene TRBV5-5 combines with J gene TRBJ2-5; 11 nucleotides match TRBD2. CDR3 sequence: CASSLEVAGGRETQYF. CDR3 nucleotide sequence: TGTGCCAGCAGCTTGGAAGTAGCGGGGGGGCGCGAGACCCAGTACTTC.